The entry below describes one T cell receptor beta chain. The antigen is unknown. A mixed TRB-A/B primer pool amplified rearranged TRB by multiplex touch-down PCR. TCRdb re-derived calls from the multiplex PCR reads in MiXCR, one entry per CDR3 protein. The sample lists over 10,000 distinct CDR3 sequences, around 20% occurring once. This entry is derived from a study of T cell repertoires in aging, cancer and after chemotherapy. Findings and limits, study-wide: In each cancer cohort, median generation probability increased across chemotherapy, suggesting thymic output rebounded.

The CDR3 loop spans 17 amino acids. V shed 3 bases and J 5 bases; nucleotides not matched to a gene: 11. Per germline, CDR1 DFQATT and CDR2 SNEGSKA (reference sequence). Peripheral blood genomic DNA, not sorted cells or RNA, was the template. The J gene is TRBJ2-7, the V gene TRBV20-1, with 15 bases lining up with TRBD2. The source is a human donor in good health. Sample: blood. DNA for the CDR3: TGCAGTGCTAGTCGCCGGACTAGCGGGGGGGCCCTCAACGAGCAGTACTTC. Translating it yields CSASRRTSGGALNEQYF.